This entry lists 25 T cell receptor beta chains sequenced from one sample in a study of T cells expressing NK-cell markers. With the 5' RACE reads reprocessed, TCRdb shows one record per CDR3 protein and no DNA. The sample totals about 260,000 distinct CDR3 sequences; its top ten clones hold roughly 4.2%. The sequencing input was blood T cells: a sorted CD56 or NKG2C T cell subset, CD4+ or CD8+ T cells, or bulk PBMC T cells (not recorded which). The receptors come from a woman aged 18 to 69 in good health.

The chain employs TRBV30 and TRBJ2-7. The germline V gene encodes CDR1 GTSNPN and CDR2 SVGIG (reference sequence). The CDR3 spans 11 residues. CDR3 loop: CACRRSYEQYF.

CDR3 amino acids: CASQLQGFSTDTQYF. The V call is TRBV6-5, the J call TRBJ2-3; the D call from TCRdb, TRBD1, cannot be confirmed without DNA. The CDR3 runs to 15 residues. Germline lookup yields CDR1 MNHEY and CDR2 SVGAGI.

The V and J genes are TRBV27 and TRBJ2-5; TCRdb indicates TRBD1, and absent DNA this call remains unverified. The CDR3 spans 12 residues. Germline CDR1 MNHEY, CDR2 SMNVEV (reference sequence). CDR3 in amino acids: CASQGQSGTQYF.

The rearrangement uses TRBV5-1 and TRBJ2-4; TCRdb reports TRBD1, a call that lacks DNA to check it against. The CDR3 is made up of 13 amino acids. CDR1 SGHRS and CDR2 YFSETQ come from the germline V gene. CDR3 loop: CASSFWGENIQYF.

The V gene is TRBV20-1, the J gene TRBJ2-5; absent DNA, TCRdb's TRBD2 call cannot be checked. The CDR3 is 15 amino acids. Germline V lookup: CDR1 DFQATT, CDR2 SNEGSKA (reference sequence). The CDR3: CSARVIAGGVETQYF.

The V gene is TRBV12-3 or TRBV12-4, the J gene TRBJ2-7. The CDR3 runs to 14 residues. This chain's CDR3 is CASSLMREPYEQYF.

This rearrangement joins TRBV11-2 to TRBJ2-2; absent DNA, TCRdb's TRBD2 call cannot be checked. Germline loops: CDR1 SGHAT, CDR2 FQNNGV. The CDR3 runs to 16 residues. The CDR3 is CASSLAPLSWTGELFF.

V and J are TRBV20-1 and TRBJ2-7; TCRdb designates TRBD2, a call that cannot be tested without DNA. This CDR3 has 17 amino acids. Germline V lookup: CDR1 DFQATT, CDR2 SNEGSKA (reference sequence). CDR3 sequence: CSAITSVDNLHSYEQYF.

J is TRBJ1-6 and V is TRBV30; the TRBD1 assignment by TCRdb is unverifiable without DNA. Germline assignment: CDR1 GTSNPN and CDR2 SVGIG (reference sequence). This CDR3 has 13 amino acids. CDR3 loop: CAWKGVPDSPLHF.

This sequence joins TRBV6-5 and TRBJ2-7; TCRdb proposes TRBD1, but this gene call is untestable without DNA. CDR1 MNHEY and CDR2 SVGAGI come from the germline V gene. This CDR3 has 17 amino acids. CDR3 amino acids: CASSSNQGAGGPYEQYF.

The chain uses TRBV20-1 and TRBJ1-5; TCRdb's D gene call, TRBD1, goes unchecked for lack of DNA. The CDR3 spans 14 residues. Germline V lookup: CDR1 DFQATT, CDR2 SNEGSKA (reference sequence). The CDR3 loop is CSAQGANSNQPQHF.

The genes are TRBV7-3 and TRBJ2-1; TCRdb's D call, TRBD1, is unchecked because there is no DNA. The CDR3 length is 11 residues. The germline CDR1 and CDR2 sequences are SGHTA and FQGTGA. The CDR3 loop is CASSAGNEQFF.

V is TRBV6-2 or TRBV6-3 and J is TRBJ1-5; checking the TCRdb D call of TRBD1 is not possible without DNA. Germline CDR1 reads MNHEY; CDR2 reads SVGEGT. This CDR3 is built from 15 residues. The CDR3 loop reads CASSYGGPGDQPQHF.

The chain combines TRBV6-1 with TRBJ1-5; no DNA is available, so the TRBD1 call from TCRdb remains unchecked. The CDR3 extends over 14 amino acids. Germline-derived CDR1 and CDR2 are MNHNS and SASEGT. The CDR3 loop reads CASSQGGVGQPQHF.

This CDR3 reads CASSYSSGYQETQYF. The gene calls are TRBV6-2 or TRBV6-3 and TRBJ2-5. The CDR3 sequence is 15 residues long. Germline V gene sequence: CDR1 MNHEY, CDR2 SVGEGT.

The chain couples TRBV4-3 to TRBJ2-3; the D call of TRBD1 rests on TCRdb alone, since no DNA is present to check it. CDR3 length equals 15 residues. The germline V gene encodes CDR1 LGHNA and CDR2 YSLEER. The CDR3 region is CASSQGGTGVDTQYF.

The chain carries TRBV3-1 and TRBJ2-7. This CDR3 has 12 amino acids. CDR1 LGHDT and CDR2 YNNKEL come from the germline V gene (reference sequence). CDR3 in amino acids: CASSQNTKGQYF.

The chain recombines TRBV5-1 with TRBJ1-5. Germline V gives CDR1 SGHRS, CDR2 YFSETQ. The CDR3 is 11 amino acids. This CDR3 reads CASSLAAPQHF.

The chain recombines TRBV30 with TRBJ2-6; the TRBD2 assignment by TCRdb is unverifiable without DNA. The CDR3 spans 13 residues. Germline CDR1 GTSNPN, CDR2 SVGIG (reference sequence). The CDR3 sequence: CAHGTSGANVLTF. Based on the CDR3 plus reference TRBV30 and TRBJ2-6, the full variable domain is SQTIHQWPATLVQPVGSPLSLECTVEGTSNPNLYWYRQAAGRGLQLLFYSVGIGQISSEVPQNLSASRPQDRQFILSSKKLLLSDSGFYLCAHGTSGANVLTFGAGSRLTVL.

This chain joins TRBV23-1 and TRBJ2-3. TRBV23-1 is an ORF; its function is uncertain. The CDR3 runs to 16 residues. CDR3 sequence reads: CASSGSRREAHSTQYF.

The chain joins TRBV9 to TRBJ1-2; no DNA is available, so the TRBD1 call from TCRdb remains unchecked. The length of the CDR3 is 13 residues. Germline V gene data show CDR1 as SGDLS and CDR2 as YYNGEE. The CDR3 here is CASSTDRAEGYTF. The complete variable domain, with remaining parts taken from reference TRBV9 and TRBJ1-2, reads DSGVTQTPKHLITATGQRVTLRCSPRSGDLSVYWYQQSLDQGLQFLIQYYNGEERAKGNILERFSAQQFPDLHSELNLSSLELGDSALYFCASSTDRAEGYTFGSGTRLTVV.

The V and J genes are TRBV7-2 and TRBJ1-2; as DNA is missing, the TRBD1 call by TCRdb cannot be tested. The CDR3 length is 14 residues. Looked up from germline, CDR1 is SGHTA and CDR2 is FQGNSA. CDR3 loop: CASSRVQGSGGYTF.

The CDR3 reads CASSFRAIGTSGLRTQYF. V and J are TRBV11-2 and TRBJ2-3; checking the TCRdb D call of TRBD2 is not possible without DNA. Germline values: CDR1 SGHAT, CDR2 FQNNGV. This CDR3 has 18 amino acids.

The chain uses TRBV5-1 and TRBJ2-7; the TRBD1 assignment by TCRdb is unverifiable without DNA. This CDR3 contains 16 residues. The germline gives CDR1 SGHRS, CDR2 YFSETQ. This CDR3 is CASSVLRDVRSYEQYF.

The chain uses TRBV12-3 or TRBV12-4 and TRBJ1-2; TCRdb lists TRBD1, though no DNA is available to test this call. The CDR3 is made up of 16 amino acids. The chain's CDR3 is CASTRGGGGVAYGYTF.